The 21 T cell receptor beta chains presented below share a single source sample, sequenced in a study of shared clonotypes between healthy human individuals. Some clones are missing from TCRdb's copy, which holds only in-frame ones; the method was immunoSEQ multiplex PCR. The sample holds approximately 2.3 million clones, 85% to 95% seen once. Sequencing was carried out using naive CD4+ T cells from PBMCs. Indicated subset: CD45RA+ positively selected. These receptors were taken from a man aged 18 to 29 in good health. Some clones in this sample may be carry-over from other donors' samples.

A single count supports this clone. The chain combines TRBV28 with TRBJ2-1; 8 bases are shared with TRBD2. The CDR3 spans 16 residues. Germline CDR1 and CDR2: MDHEN and SYDVKM. The V and J ends lost 5 bases and 6 bases, in that order; junction bases with no gene match: 12. CDR3 nucleotides: TGTGCCAGCAGTCCCTTTGCGGGAGGTCCCCTCAATGAGCAGTTCTTC. Its protein is CASSPFAGGPLNEQFF. Complete variable domain (other parts from reference TRBV28 and TRBJ2-1): DVKVTQSSRYLVKRTGEKVFLECVQDMDHENMFWYRQDPGLGLRLIYFSYDVKMKEKGDIPEGYSVSREKKERFSLILESASTNQTSMYLCASSPFAGGPLNEQFFGPGTRLTVL.

This chain links TRBV7-9 with TRBJ2-1; TRBD1 is a possible D gene (5 bases). The CDR3 totals 15 residues. The ends were cut back, 1 base at V and 6 bases at J, with 13 bases in the middle. Germline V lookup: CDR1 SEHNR, CDR2 FQNEAQ (reference sequence). CDR3 bases: TGTGCCAGCAGCTTAGGTCAACAGGTGGGCAATGAGCAGTTCTTC. Residues: CASSLGQQVGNEQFF.

This clone was counted once. CDR3 nucleotides: TGTGCCAGCAGCTTCATGGGAGCTCCTGAAGCTTTCTTT. The encoded protein is CASSFMGAPEAFF. This chain uses TRBV11-2 with TRBJ1-1; no reliable D call. Germline V gene sequence: CDR1 SGHAT, CDR2 FQNNGV. Trimming cost V 3 bases and J 6 bases, with 11 bases left between them. CDR3 length: 13 amino acids.

This chain links TRBV5-1 with TRBJ2-5; D is undetermined. Germline loops: CDR1 SGHRS, CDR2 YFSETQ. V lost 0 bases to trimming and J lost 5 bases, with 14 bases between them. The CDR3 runs to 15 residues. The CDR3 DNA follows: TGCGCCAGCAGCTTGGCAGGTGCCGGGTTGGAGACCCAGTACTTC. Translating it yields CASSLAGAGLETQYF.

The chain combines TRBV27 with TRBJ1-2, with no clear D. The CDR3 runs 13 residues. Trimming removed 5 bases from V and 4 bases from J, with 11 bases in between. The V gene's germline CDR1 is MNHEY and CDR2 SMNVEV (reference sequence). The chain's CDR3 is CASSLKEGYGYTF. The CDR3 bases are TGTGCCAGCAGTCTTAAGGAGGGCTATGGCTACACCTTC.

J is TRBJ1-3 and V is TRBV5-1; a weak D match, TRBD1 (5 bases). The V end lost 4 bases, the J end lost 0 bases, and 20 bases lay between the germline ends. This CDR3 has 18 residues. Germline V CDR1 and CDR2: SGHRS, YFSETQ. The CDR3 protein is CASSPGPGSASSGNTIYF. CDR3 bases: TGCGCCAGCAGCCCGGGGCCAGGGTCCGCGTCCTCTGGAAACACCATATATTTT.

The V call is TRBV4-1, the J call TRBJ2-3, with D unclear. The CDR3 is 16 amino acids. V dropped 1 base and J dropped 2 bases, with 13 bases sitting between them. The V gene's germline CDR1 is MGHRA and CDR2 YSYEKL. CDR3 protein: CASSQVTGISTDTQYF. The CDR3 DNA sequence: TGCGCCAGCAGCCAAGTCACCGGCATATCCACAGATACGCAGTATTTT.

The chain employs TRBV25-1 and TRBJ2-5; a possible D gene is TRBD1 (5 bases). The CDR3 consists of 14 residues. CDR1 is MGHDK and CDR2 is SYGVNS in the germline V gene. Trimming left V 5 bases short and J 7 bases short, with 17 bases between. CDR3 amino acids: CASSNYRQFSTQYF. The CDR3 DNA reads TGTGCCAGCAGTAATTATCGACAGTTCTCGACCCAGTACTTC.

The rearrangement uses TRBV11-3 and TRBJ2-5; no clear D. This CDR3 is built from 13 residues. Germline values: CDR1 SGHNT, CDR2 YENEEA. Between the trimmed V and J ends, which lost 4 bases and 4 bases, there was a span of 10 bases. The chain's CDR3 is CASSYQTGETQYF. CDR3 bases: TGTGCCAGCAGCTACCAGACGGGAGAGACCCAGTACTTC.

The chain employs TRBV5-1 and TRBJ2-1; 11 bases line up with TRBD2. The CDR3 has 16 residues. The V gene's germline CDR1 is SGHRS and CDR2 YFSETQ. The J segment lost 7 bases and the V segment lost 6 bases, leaving 12 bases of the junction unmatched. CDR3 nucleotide sequence: TGCGCCAGCACCCCTATTCCGGCTAGCGGGGGGAATGAGCAGTTCTTC. It specifies CASTPIPASGGNEQFF. Supplemented by reference TRBV5-1 and TRBJ2-1, the full variable domain reads KAGVTQTPRYLIKTRGQQVTLSCSPISGHRSVSWYQQTPGQGLQFLFEYFSETQRNKGNFPGRFSGRQFSNSRSEMNVSTLELGDSALYLCASTPIPASGGNEQFFGPGTRLTVL.

The chain is built from TRBV5-1 and TRBJ2-4, with 7 bases lining up with TRBD1. CDR1 and CDR2 from the germline V gene are SGHRS and YFSETQ. The junction had 3 bases not matched to a gene; V was cut back by 5 bases and J by 1 base. The length of the CDR3 is 14 residues. CDR3 DNA: TGCGCCAGCAGACCGACAGGGGCCAAAAACATTCAGTACTTC. Amino acids: CASRPTGAKNIQYF.

Details on this clone: Within the sample, other DNA sequences also encode this same CDR3. The chain joins TRBV7-2 to TRBJ2-5; 7 positions match TRBD1. V lost 5 bases and J lost 3; bases outside the gene matches: 3. Germline V gene data show CDR1 as SGHTA and CDR2 as FQGNSA. CDR3 size: 13 residues. CDR3 DNA: TGTGCCAGCAGCAGAGACAGGGAAGAGACCCAGTACTTC. Its protein product is CASSRDREETQYF.

CDR3 region: CASSPAHLRGYTF. The CDR3 nucleotides are TGTGCCAGTAGCCCCGCGCATCTTCGCGGCTACACCTTC. The chain recombines TRBV19 with TRBJ1-2; D is undetermined. This CDR3 comprises 13 residues. CDR1 and CDR2 from the germline V gene are LNHDA and SQIVND (reference sequence). Trimming left V 6 bases short and J 8 bases short, with 16 bases between.

The chain uses TRBV4-1 and TRBJ2-3, with 13 nucleotides matching TRBD2. With 1 base clipped from V and 5 bases from J, the junction kept 6 bases outside the gene matches. This CDR3 has 17 residues. Germline loops: CDR1 MGHRA, CDR2 YSYEKL. The CDR3 bases are TGCGCCAGCAGCCAAGGGACTAGCGGGAGTCTGGGAGATACGCAGTATTTT. It yields the protein CASSQGTSGSLGDTQYF.

The chain couples TRBV9 to TRBJ1-3; tentatively, D is TRBD1 (5 bases). This CDR3 is built from 12 residues. V was clipped by 7 bases and J by 10 bases, with 15 bases between them. Germline V gene data show CDR1 as SGDLS and CDR2 as YYNGEE. The CDR3 DNA reads as TGTGCCAGCGCCCGGCTAACAGGTACCATATATTTT. Its protein is CASARLTGTIYF.

The chain uses TRBV5-1 and TRBJ2-7; tentative D call: TRBD1 (6 bases). This CDR3 is built from 14 residues. Germline CDR1 and CDR2: SGHRS and YFSETQ. The V end lost 4 bases, the J end lost 5 bases, and 16 bases lay between the germline ends. CDR3 DNA sequence: TGCGCCAGCAGCCCCGGGCCCGCAGGGGACGAGCAGTACTTC. As protein: CASSPGPAGDEQYF.

The J gene is TRBJ1-1, the V gene TRBV4-2; 7 nucleotides agree with TRBD1. CDR3 length equals 15 residues. The V and J ends lost 0 bases and 5 bases, in that order; junction bases with no gene match: 6. Germline loops: CDR1 LGHNA, CDR2 YNFKEQ. CDR3 loop: CASSQEGNRGTEAFF. In DNA form, the CDR3 reads TGTGCCAGCAGCCAAGAAGGGAACAGGGGAACTGAAGCTTTCTTT.

This rearrangement joins TRBV6-1 to TRBJ2-1; 10 bases are shared with TRBD2. The CDR3 runs to 14 residues. The germline V gene has CDR1 MNHNS and CDR2 SASEGT. Trimming at V came to 3 bases and at J to 5 bases, leaving 1 base not matched to a gene. CDR3 in amino acids: CASSELAGDNEQFF. The CDR3 DNA reads as TGTGCCAGCAGTGAGCTAGCGGGAGACAATGAGCAGTTCTTC.

The V gene is TRBV5-1, the J gene TRBJ1-4; the D is unclear. The CDR3 has 15 amino acids. Germline assignment: CDR1 SGHRS and CDR2 YFSETQ. Between the trimmed V and J ends, which lost 2 bases and 0 bases, there was a span of 8 bases. CDR3 DNA: TGCGCCAGCAGCTTTACAAAAACAACTAATGAAAAACTGTTTTTT. Translated, it gives CASSFTKTTNEKLFF.

The CDR3 DNA sequence: TGTGCCAGCAGCCGGCACAGGGGGTCCTACGAGCAGTACTTC. Protein product: CASSRHRGSYEQYF. The chain recombines TRBV7-2 with TRBJ2-7; 8 positions match TRBD1. The germline gives CDR1 SGHTA, CDR2 FQGNSA. Trimming at V came to 5 bases and at J to 1 base, leaving 4 bases not matched to a gene. This CDR3 has 14 residues.

Note on this clone: The sample has other DNA sequences that encode this CDR3 too. The V gene is TRBV6-5, the J gene TRBJ2-5; weak D call: TRBD1 (5 bases). Germline loops: CDR1 MNHEY, CDR2 SVGAGI. Between the trimmed V and J ends, which lost 5 bases and 2 bases, there was a span of 9 bases. The CDR3 has 13 residues. CDR3 loop: CASSPPGQETQYF. CDR3 coding DNA: TGTGCCAGCAGTCCCCCAGGGCAAGAGACCCAGTACTTC.